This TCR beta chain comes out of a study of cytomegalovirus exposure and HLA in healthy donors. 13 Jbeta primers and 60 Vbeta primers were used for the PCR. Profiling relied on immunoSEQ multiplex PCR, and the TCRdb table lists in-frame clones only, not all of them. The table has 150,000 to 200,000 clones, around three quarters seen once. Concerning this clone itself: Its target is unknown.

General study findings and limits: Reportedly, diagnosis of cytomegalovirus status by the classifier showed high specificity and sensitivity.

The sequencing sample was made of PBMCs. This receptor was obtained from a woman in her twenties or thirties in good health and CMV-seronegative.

The DNA of the CDR3 is TGTGCCAGCAGCTGGGGGGGACAGGGGAATTCACCCCTCCACTTT. Translation gives CASSWGGQGNSPLHF. The rearrangement joins TRBV5-6 to TRBJ1-6; 10 bases agree with TRBD1. Germline V gene sequence: CDR1 SGHDT, CDR2 YYEEEE. The junction had 4 bases not matched to a gene; V was cut back by 3 bases and J by 7 bases. The CDR3 is 15 amino acids.